Following are 21 T cell receptor beta chains from one sample sequenced in a study of shared clonotypes between healthy human individuals. Generated by immunoSEQ multiplex PCR, the TCRdb table keeps only in-frame clones and is missing some. The sample carries approximately 710,000 clones, 90% recorded once. The sample taken for sequencing was memory CD8+ T cells from PBMCs. Described subset: CD45RO+ cells pooled with CCR7-negative TemRA cells. These receptor sequences come from a man younger than 35 in good health. Some clones in this sample may be carry-over from other donors' samples.

The chain uses TRBV19 and TRBJ2-5; no clear D gene. Germline CDR1 and CDR2: LNHDA and SQIVND (reference sequence). The CDR3 runs 12 residues. V dropped 3 bases and J dropped 4 bases, with 6 bases sitting between them. The CDR3 region is CASSMGRETQYF. CDR3 DNA sequence: TGTGCCAGTAGTATGGGCCGAGAGACCCAGTACTTC. Based on the CDR3 plus reference TRBV19 and TRBJ2-5, the full variable domain is DGGITQSPKYLFRKEGQNVTLSCEQNLNHDAMYWYRQDPGQGLRLIYYSQIVNDFQKGDIAEGYSVSREKKESFPLTVTSAQKNPTAFYLCASSMGRETQYFGPGTRLLVL.

V and J are TRBV11-3 and TRBJ2-7; 9 positions agree with TRBD1. V lost 11 bases and J lost 5; bases outside the gene matches: 10. Germline loops: CDR1 SGHNT, CDR2 YENEEA. The CDR3 loop spans 13 amino acids. The CDR3: CASPRDREDEQYF. The CDR3 DNA reads as TGTGCCTCCCCCCGGGACAGGGAAGACGAGCAGTACTTC.

The chain links TRBV2 to TRBJ1-1, with TRBD1 identical over 10 bases. Per the germline V gene, CDR1 is SNHLY and CDR2 is FYNNEI. The CDR3 has 14 residues. V shed 6 bases, J shed 4 bases, and the junction held 5 bases outside the gene matches. CDR3 sequence reads: CASRWDRGVTEAFF. CDR3 DNA sequence: TGTGCCAGCAGATGGGACAGGGGAGTCACTGAAGCTTTCTTT.

The chain has TRBV7-4 and TRBJ2-4; D not resolved. Germline values: CDR1 SGHVT, CDR2 SQSDAQ. The germline V and J ends were trimmed by 1 base and 3 bases, with 10 bases remaining between them. CDR3 length: 15 residues. This CDR3 reads CASSLDGFGKNIQYF. The DNA for the CDR3 is TGTGCCAGCAGCTTAGATGGATTTGGCAAAAACATTCAGTACTTC. The full variable domain, rest sourced from reference TRBV7-4 and TRBJ2-4, is GAGVSQSPRYKVAKRGRDVALRCDSISGHVTLYWYRQTLGQGSEVLTYSQSDAQRDKSGRPSGRFSAERPERSVSTLKIQRTEQGDSAVYLCASSLDGFGKNIQYFGAGTRLSVL.

The chain recombines TRBV6-5 with TRBJ2-1; D unclear. Germline assignment: CDR1 MNHEY and CDR2 SVGAGI. V was clipped by 0 bases and J by 8 bases, with 2 bases between them. This CDR3 comprises 11 residues. The CDR3 nucleotides read TGTGCCAGCAGTTACTCGCATGAGCAGTTCTTC. Encoded protein: CASSYSHEQFF.

V usage is TRBV20-1 and J usage is TRBJ1-2; D gene unclear. The CDR3 sequence is 10 residues long. With 1 base removed from V and 5 bases from J, the gap between germline ends came to 2 bases. From germline, CDR1 is DFQATT and CDR2 SNEGSKA (reference sequence). The chain's CDR3 is CSARVYGYTF. The CDR3 DNA reads as TGCAGTGCTAGAGTTTATGGCTACACCTTC.

This chain links TRBV7-8 with TRBJ2-3; 14 nucleotides line up with TRBD2. Germline lookup yields CDR1 SGHVS and CDR2 FQNEAQ. Germline trimming cut 4 bases from V and 1 base from J; bases unmatched to any gene: 4. The length of the CDR3 is 17 residues. This CDR3 is CASSSTSGRAGTDTQYF. The CDR3 DNA follows: TGTGCCAGCAGCTCGACTAGCGGGAGGGCGGGCACAGATACGCAGTATTTT.

The chain recombines TRBV27 with TRBJ2-1, with D perhaps matching TRBD1 (6 bases). This CDR3 spans 17 amino acids. Germline V gene sequence: CDR1 MNHEY, CDR2 SMNVEV (reference sequence). V lost 0 bases and J lost 5, with 17 bases in between. The CDR3 region is CASSLSPGAGAHNEQFF. In DNA, the CDR3 is TGTGCCAGCAGTTTATCCCCCGGAGCAGGGGCCCACAATGAGCAGTTCTTC.

The chain recombines TRBV4-2 with TRBJ1-4, with D possibly matching TRBD1 (5 bases). Germline-derived CDR1 and CDR2 are LGHNA and YNFKEQ. V lost 3 bases and J lost 3, with 17 bases in between. The CDR3 spans 17 residues. The CDR3: CASSQERQGAPNEKLFF. DNA for the CDR3: TGTGCCAGCAGCCAGGAGAGGCAGGGCGCGCCTAATGAAAAACTGTTTTTT.

The chain employs TRBV14 and TRBJ2-7; the D is unclear. With 0 bases removed from V and 5 bases from J, the gap between germline ends came to 8 bases. The germline CDR1 and CDR2 sequences are SGHDN and FVKESK. The CDR3 totals 13 residues. The CDR3: CASSQDRLDEQYF. In DNA form, the CDR3 reads TGTGCCAGCAGCCAAGATAGGTTAGACGAGCAGTACTTC.

The rearrangement uses TRBV10-3 and TRBJ2-7; D is perhaps TRBD1 or TRBD2 (5 bases each). CDR3 size: 14 residues. Germline V gene sequence: CDR1 ENHRY, CDR2 SYGVKD. V shed 3 bases and J shed 6 bases, with 15 bases lying between them. CDR3 nucleotides: TGTGCCATCAGTGATGTCAAGACAGAGGGCGAGCAGTACTTC. Its translation: CAISDVKTEGEQYF.

The rearrangement uses TRBV28 and TRBJ2-7; the match to TRBD1 covers 8 bases. This CDR3 spans 14 amino acids. Trimming took 7 bases from V and 5 from J; bases not matched to a gene: 10. In germline, CDR1 is MDHEN, CDR2 SYDVKM. CDR3 loop: CASISGGAEDEQYF. CDR3 in DNA: TGTGCCAGCATTTCAGGGGGCGCTGAGGACGAGCAGTACTTC.

The chain has TRBV4-3 and TRBJ2-5; no clear D gene. Germline CDR1 is LGHNA and CDR2 is YSLEER. The CDR3 length is 13 residues. V was shortened by 10 bases and J by 2 bases, with 14 bases between the two germline ends. The CDR3 sequence: CATSPRLQETQYF. The CDR3 DNA reads as TGCGCCACCTCGCCGAGGCTGCAAGAGACCCAGTACTTC.

The J gene is TRBJ2-5, the V gene TRBV7-9; the match to TRBD1 covers 8 bases. The CDR3 has 13 residues. The J segment lost 5 bases and the V segment lost 4 bases, leaving 3 bases of the junction unmatched. Germline V CDR1 and CDR2: SEHNR, FQNEAQ (reference sequence). This CDR3 reads CASSSGGAETQYF. The CDR3 DNA follows: TGTGCCAGCAGCTCAGGGGGCGCGGAGACCCAGTACTTC.

This chain links TRBV28 with TRBJ1-1, with 10 bases that match TRBD1. CDR3 size: 15 residues. The ends lost 10 bases at V and 1 base at J; junction bases unmatched: 9. Germline loops: CDR1 MDHEN, CDR2 SYDVKM. CDR3 nucleotide sequence: TGTGCCATAAGGACAGGGGGTAAGGGGAACACTGAAGCTTTCTTT. It yields the protein CAIRTGGKGNTEAFF.

The V gene is TRBV27, the J gene TRBJ1-2; perhaps TRBD1 as D (5 bases). CDR1 is MNHEY, CDR2 SMNVEV, per germline (reference sequence). CDR3 size: 15 residues. The ends were cut back, 6 bases at V and 2 bases at J, with 16 bases in the middle. The CDR3 DNA sequence: TGTGCCAGCAGCTTAGCCGGGACTGTCAACTATGGCTACACCTTC. Residues: CASSLAGTVNYGYTF.

This chain uses TRBV7-9 with TRBJ1-5, with 7 bases lining up with TRBD1. Unmatched junction bases numbered 6, after V lost 2 bases and J lost 2 bases. The CDR3 length is 16 residues. Germline CDR1 and CDR2: SEHNR and FQNEAQ (reference sequence). CDR3 bases: TGTGCCAGCAGCTTAAATTACAGGGGTGGCAATCAGCCCCAGCATTTT. It yields the protein CASSLNYRGGNQPQHF.

This chain links TRBV9 with TRBJ2-5; D possibly uses TRBD1 or TRBD2 (5 bases each). The CDR3 spans 14 residues. The V gene's germline CDR1 is SGDLS and CDR2 YYNGEE. Trimming shortened V by 3 bases and J by 9 bases, and 18 bases separated the two germline ends. For the CDR3, the DNA is TGTGCCAGCAGCGAAAACGGACTGCCCAGGGCCCAGTACTTC. This translates into CASSENGLPRAQYF.

The chain links TRBV9 to TRBJ2-2, with D possibly TRBD1 on 6 matching bases. The V end lost 4 bases, the J end lost 5 bases, and 15 bases lay between the germline ends. Per the germline V gene, CDR1 is SGDLS and CDR2 is YYNGEE. CDR3 size: 15 residues. In DNA, the CDR3 is TGTGCCAGCAGCCCACCTTCCAGGGGAACCGGGGAGCTGTTTTTT. Amino acids: CASSPPSRGTGELFF.

The CDR3 loop reads CASSPSGSSTGELFF. CDR3 bases: TGTGCCAGCAGCCCCAGCGGGAGTAGCACCGGGGAGCTGTTTTTT. This chain links TRBV5-5 with TRBJ2-2, with 8 bases fitting TRBD2. The CDR3 totals 15 residues. The V segment lost 4 bases and the J segment 4 bases; nucleotides outside the gene matches: 6. CDR1 and CDR2 (germline): SGHKS, YYEKEE (reference sequence). Based on the CDR3 plus reference TRBV5-5 and TRBJ2-2, the full variable domain is DAGVTQSPTHLIKTRGQQVTLRCSPISGHKSVSWYQQVLGQGPQFIFQYYEKEERGRGNFPDRFSARQFPNYSSELNVNALLLGDSALYLCASSPSGSSTGELFFGEGSRLTVL.

This chain links TRBV11-3 with TRBJ2-6; D tentatively reads TRBD1 or TRBD2 (5 bases each). Germline lookup yields CDR1 SGHNT and CDR2 YENEEA. V dropped 5 bases and J dropped 3 bases, with 17 bases sitting between them. CDR3 size: 17 residues. The CDR3 DNA reads as TGTGCCAGCAGCGAGGGACGGGCCCCGATTGGGGCCAACGTCCTGACTTTC. Its protein product is CASSEGRAPIGANVLTF.